This TCR beta chain emerged from a study of cytomegalovirus exposure and HLA in healthy donors. Study-level background: Early on, a data release was issued that held approximately 92 million unique TCRs from HLA-typed donors.

Remarks on this clone: Its target is unknown.

Primers: 60 Vbeta forward and 13 Jbeta reverse. Method: immunoSEQ multiplex PCR; TCRdb's copy keeps in-frame clones and lacks some. The sample contains fewer than 200,000 clones, around 80% of which appear only once. Whole-study findings and limits: For TCR beta chains, V- and J-gene trimming was later linked to a missense DCLRE1C variant. It is likely that the observed cluster of highly shared sequence variants was a sequencing artifact. In a later analysis, DRB1 alleles had the most associated TCRs; HLA-C alleles the fewest.

V was trimmed by 4 bases and J by 8 bases, leaving 15 bases between them. Looked up from germline, CDR1 is SQVTM and CDR2 is ANQGSEA. This CDR3 has 13 amino acids. The gene calls are TRBV29-1 and TRBJ1-3; D not certain. The source is a woman under 30 in good health and CMV-seronegative. Source material: PBMCs. CDR3 protein: CSVADGFGYTIYF. The CDR3 nucleotides are TGCAGCGTTGCAGACGGGTTCGGTTACACCATATATTTT.